This paragraph covers one TCR beta chain sequence. The antigen is undetermined. Isolated per sample were at least 7 million PBMCs. Total RNA extracted from each sample amounted to at least 5.5 micrograms. The data are from a study of blood T cells in healthy people across ages. Overall study findings and caveats: What prevented conclusive comparison of naive and antigen-experienced cells was that PBMCs were unsorted.

Germline loops: CDR1 MNHEY, CDR2 SMNVEV (reference sequence). The CDR3 spans 15 residues. With a J-beta primer mix and a sample-barcoded 5' primer, a second PCR ran roughly 6 to 11 cycles. TCRdb redid the calling of the 5' RACE reads with MiXCR, one entry per CDR3 protein. In the table there are about 2 million distinct CDR3 sequences, 49% of which are singletons. The sequenced sample was blood. The chain combines TRBV27 with TRBJ2-5; 7 nucleotides agree with TRBD2. The J call is in doubt because the DNA end fits TRBJ2-1 better. The source is a woman between 40 and 55 years old in good health. CDR3 nucleotide sequence: TGTGCCAGCAGTTTAACACGGGGGGTGCAAGAGACCCAGTTCTTC. Residues: CASSLTRGVQETQFF.